This TCR beta chain was sequenced for a study of T cell responses to AZD1222 COVID-19 vaccine. Germline CDR1 and CDR2: LGHNT and FRNRAP. Losses at the gene ends were 6 bases for V and 2 bases for J; bases not matched to a gene: 7. The CDR3 loop spans 15 amino acids. Study conclusions and caveats: Reportedly, nearly half the spike-specific TCRs target unmutated variant regions.

Sequencing used immunoSEQ multiplex PCR; TCRdb keeps in-frame clones, though not all of them. Of approximately 120,000 clones detected, 70% to 90% appear once; the ten largest clones hold around 1.5%. Regarding this clone: What it recognizes is unknown.

The V call is TRBV12-5, the J call TRBJ2-3; TRBD1 aligns across 8 bases. Sequenced material: peripheral blood, taken on day 0 of AZD1222 vaccination. The TCR was taken from an adult in good health. CDR3 residues: CASGTTGEVTDTQYF. The CDR3 DNA reads TGTGCTAGTGGGACGACAGGGGAGGTCACAGATACGCAGTATTTT.